This is a list of T cell receptor beta chains from one sample in a study of metastatic and nonmetastatic thyroid tumors. TCRdb re-called clones via MiXCR from the PCR reads. This sample carries around 15,000 clones, almost 30% of them seen once, and the ten largest clones take about 3.7%. Input material: blood. These receptors all come from a female donor with papillary thyroid cancer or a benign thyroid nodule (not recorded which). Some clones in this sample may be carry-over from other donors' samples. The CDR3 runs from the conserved cysteine through the conserved F or W. A D gene is named only where the DNA matches it firmly. Size values are once, few and many counts, or a class for expanded clones, and some rows have none.

J: TRBJ1-6
V: TRBV6-1
size: medium-sized
D: NA
DNA: TGTGCCAGCAGGTTTAAGGGAGACTCCTATAATTCACCCCTCCACTTT
CDR3: CASRFKGDSYNSPLHF

J: TRBJ1-2
V: TRBV5-1
size: medium-sized
D: TRBD1
DNA: TGCGCCAGCAGCTTACAGGGGACCGATGGCTACACCTTC
CDR3: CASSLQGTDGYTF

J: TRBJ2-7
V: TRBV6-5
size: medium-sized
D: NA
DNA: TGTGCCAGCAGTTACGAGGTCACCTACGAGCAGTACTTC
CDR3: CASSYEVTYEQYF

J: TRBJ2-7
V: TRBV5-1
size: NA
D: NA
DNA: TGCGCCAGCAGCTTGTCGGGGGACTCCTACGAGCAGTACTTC
CDR3: CASSLSGDSYEQYF

J: TRBJ1-1
V: TRBV12-3/TRBV12-4
size: few
D: NA
DNA: TGTGCCAGCAGTCGGGGGACTGAAGCTTTCTTT
CDR3: CASSRGTEAFF

J: TRBJ1-5
V: TRBV5-6
size: many
D: NA
DNA: TGTGCCAGCGGCCTGGACAGAGTAAGCAATCAGCCCCAGCATTTT
CDR3: CASGLDRVSNQPQHF

J: TRBJ1-1
V: TRBV3-1
size: NA
D: TRBD1
DNA: TGTGCCTGCAGCCCCCAGTTGGGACAGGCAGTATCGAACGCTGAAGCTTTCTTT
CDR3: CACSPQLGQAVSNAEAFF

J: TRBJ2-5
V: TRBV11-3
size: NA
D: NA
DNA: TGTGCCAGCAGCTTAGATCTAACGGGAGAGACCCAGTACTTC
CDR3: CASSLDLTGETQYF

J: TRBJ2-5
V: TRBV4-2
size: medium-sized
D: NA
DNA: TGTGCCAGCAGCCAGATGGGGGCGCAAGAGACCCAGTACTTC
CDR3: CASSQMGAQETQYF

J: TRBJ2-1
V: TRBV6-1
size: NA
D: TRBD2
DNA: TGTGCCAGCATCCCCGGGACTAGCGGGGGGTTATCCTACAATGAGCAGTTCTTC
CDR3: CASIPGTSGGLSYNEQFF

J: TRBJ2-4
V: TRBV30
size: many
D: TRBD2
DNA: TGTGCCTCCTCCTCGGGACTAGGATTTACAAACATTCAGTACTTC
CDR3: CASSSGLGFTNIQYF

J: TRBJ2-1
V: TRBV28
size: few
D: NA
DNA: TGTGCCAGCAGGGATGGACAAATGAAGGGCAATGAGCAGTTCTTC
CDR3: CASRDGQMKGNEQFF

J: TRBJ2-1
V: TRBV19
size: medium-sized
D: TRBD2
DNA: TGTGCCAGTAGTACAAGGACTAGCGGGGACAATGAGCAGTTCTTC
CDR3: CASSTRTSGDNEQFF

J: TRBJ2-5
V: TRBV7-2
size: many
D: NA
DNA: TGTGCCAGCAGCTTAGGGACAATCTCTCAAGGGACCCAGTACTTC
CDR3: CASSLGTISQGTQYF

J: TRBJ1-1
V: TRBV10-1
size: medium-sized
D: NA
DNA: TGCGCCAGCAGTGAGTCGAGGACCATAGTGGACACTGAAGCTTTCTTT
CDR3: CASSESRTIVDTEAFF

J: TRBJ2-4
V: TRBV6-5
size: many
D: NA
DNA: TGTGCCAGCAGTTACTCATCCGGTGGATTGGCCAAAAACATTCAGTACTTC
CDR3: CASSYSSGGLAKNIQYF

J: TRBJ1-5
V: TRBV28
size: few
D: NA
DNA: TGTGCCAGCAGTTTATCGGCAGGTCGCAATCAGCCCCAGCATTTT
CDR3: CASSLSAGRNQPQHF

J: TRBJ2-7
V: TRBV3-1
size: NA
D: NA
DNA: TGTGCCAGCAGCCAAACTGGTAGCCCCCGACTCTCCTTC
CDR3: CASSQTGSPRLSF

J: TRBJ1-4
V: TRBV9
size: many
D: TRBD1
DNA: TGTGCCAGCAGCGTTGGACAGGTTGGAGAAAAACTGTTTTTT
CDR3: CASSVGQVGEKLFF

J: TRBJ2-1
V: TRBV27
size: many
D: TRBD2
DNA: TGTGCCAGCAGTCCCCGTCTAGCGGGGGGGGGGACGAATGAGCAGTTCTTC
CDR3: CASSPRLAGGGTNEQFF

J: TRBJ1-6
V: TRBV7-8
size: NA
D: TRBD1
DNA: TGTGCCTACGACCGGGACAGTGGGTCACCCCTCCACTTT
CDR3: CAYDRDSGSPLHF

J: TRBJ2-5
V: TRBV5-4
size: many
D: TRBD2
DNA: TGTGCCAGCAGCTTGGGACTAGCGGGAATTGAGACCCAGTACTTC
CDR3: CASSLGLAGIETQYF

J: TRBJ1-2
V: TRBV4-2
size: NA
D: NA
DNA: TGTGCCAGCAGCCAGGGAGGGCAGGGAAACTATGGCTACACCTTC
CDR3: CASSQGGQGNYGYTF

J: TRBJ2-7
V: TRBV4-1
size: NA
D: NA
DNA: TGCGCCAGCAGCAATCGGGACGGGGACTACGAGCAGTACTTC
CDR3: CASSNRDGDYEQYF